Each of the 20 T cell receptor beta chains below was sequenced from the same sample in a study of early T cells in non-severe SARS-CoV-2 infection. TCRdb ran MiXCR on the 5' RACE reads and lists one entry per CDR3 protein. The sample holds approximately 63,000 distinct CDR3 sequences, 5.9% seen once. The material sequenced was whole blood, taken at baseline. These receptors all come from an adult who was a healthcare worker with PCR-confirmed SARS-CoV-2 infection or an uninfected control (not recorded which).

In DNA, the CDR3 is TGTGCCAGCAGTTTAAATGTCGTCCACGAGCAGTACTTC. This gives the protein CASSLNVVHEQYF. This chain joins TRBV27 and TRBJ2-7, with no clear D. Germline V lookup: CDR1 MNHEY, CDR2 SMNVEV (reference sequence). Trimming shortened V by 2 bases and J by 5 bases, and 10 bases separated the two germline ends. This CDR3 spans 13 amino acids.

In its sample, this clonotype was seen many times. This chain links TRBV4-1 with TRBJ2-7, with 11 bases matching TRBD1. The CDR3 spans 15 residues. CDR1 is MGHRA, CDR2 YSYEKL, per germline. J lost 6 bases, V lost 3 bases, and 7 bases had no gene match. CDR3 residues: CASSHSGQGDFEQYF. CDR3 bases: TGCGCCAGCAGCCATTCGGGACAGGGGGATTTCGAGCAGTACTTC.

CDR3 region: CASSQVWGSTYNEQFF. The CDR3 region has the DNA TGTGCCAGCAGCCAAGTCTGGGGGTCAACCTACAATGAGCAGTTCTTC. The chain carries TRBV3-1 and TRBJ2-1; D is perhaps TRBD1 or TRBD2 (5 bases each). Germline V lookup: CDR1 LGHDT, CDR2 YNNKEL (reference sequence). The CDR3 length is 16 residues. V dropped 1 base and J dropped 2 bases, with 12 bases sitting between them.

This clonotype has just a few counts. The V call is TRBV28, the J call TRBJ1-1; D ambiguous. This CDR3 region has 14 residues. The germline V gene has CDR1 MDHEN and CDR2 SYDVKM. Deletions cut 6 bases from V and 4 bases from J, with 15 bases between. The CDR3 reads CASSPFGEITEAFF. The DNA of the CDR3 is TGTGCCAGCAGCCCCTTCGGGGAGATCACTGAAGCTTTCTTT.

This clonotype was seen more than once but under ten times. V is TRBV20-1 and J is TRBJ2-2; 8 nucleotides agree with TRBD1. V was pared by 6 bases and J by 1 base, with 4 bases of the junction left unmatched. The CDR3 contains 14 residues. CDR1 and CDR2 (germline): DFQATT, SNEGSKA (reference sequence). Here the CDR3 reads CSAIGQGNTGELFF. Written as DNA, the CDR3 is TGCAGTGCCATCGGACAGGGGAACACCGGGGAGCTGTTTTTT.

This clonotype was seen many times. This sequence joins TRBV18 and TRBJ2-7; no reliable D call. Looked up from germline, CDR1 is KGHSH and CDR2 is LQKENI. V shed 6 bases and J shed 4 bases, with 10 bases lying between them. The CDR3 length is 12 residues. The DNA for the CDR3 is TGTGCCAGCTCTCTCGTCCCTTACGAGCAGTACTTC. Its protein is CASSLVPYEQYF.

This clonotype was seen many times. The chain combines TRBV12-2 with TRBJ1-5; TRBD1 reflects the table's D call only, with no check against the DNA. TRBV12-2 is marked as a pseudogene. CDR3 length: 15 residues. In DNA, the CDR3 is TGTGCAAGTCGCTCACAGGACAGGGGAAATCAGCCCCAGCATTTT. Amino acid sequence: CASRSQDRGNQPQHF.

This clonotype was counted many times. This chain connects TRBV5-8 to TRBJ1-1; 7 positions agree with TRBD1. Germline CDR1 is SGHTS and CDR2 is YDEGEE. This CDR3 region has 13 residues. The V and J ends lost 4 bases and 4 bases, in that order; junction bases with no gene match: 4. CDR3 DNA: TGTGCCAGCAGCCTGACAGGGACCACTGAAGCTTTCTTT. This codes for CASSLTGTTEAFF. Full variable domain (outside the CDR3, taken from reference TRBV5-8 and TRBJ1-1): EAGVTQSPTHLIKTRGQQATLRCSPISGHTSVYWYQQALGLGLQFLLWYDEGEERNRGNFPPRFSGRQFPNYSSELNVNALELEDSALYLCASSLTGTTEAFFGQGTRLTVV.

This clonotype was seen at least ten times. The V gene is TRBV9, the J gene TRBJ2-5; 8 positions match TRBD1. Per germline, CDR1 SGDLS and CDR2 YYNGEE. The V and J ends lost 4 bases and 1 base, in that order; junction bases with no gene match: 6. The CDR3 loop spans 15 amino acids. CDR3 amino acids: CASSPQGQAQETQYF. The DNA for the CDR3 is TGTGCCAGCAGCCCTCAGGGACAGGCCCAAGAGACCCAGTACTTC.

At least ten counts were recorded for this clonotype. V and J are TRBV15 and TRBJ2-7, with D perhaps matching TRBD2 (5 bases). The CDR3 consists of 14 residues. Per the germline V gene, CDR1 is LNHNV and CDR2 is YYDKDF (reference sequence). V was clipped by 1 base and J by 0 bases, with 7 bases between them. The CDR3 loop is CATSRGGSSYEQYF. The CDR3 nucleotides are TGTGCCACCAGCAGAGGAGGGTCCTCCTACGAGCAGTACTTC.

This sequence joins TRBV3-1 and TRBJ2-6; the D is unclear. V lost 2 bases to trimming and J lost 4 bases, with 12 bases between them. This CDR3 has 16 residues. Germline CDR1 LGHDT, CDR2 YNNKEL (reference sequence). The CDR3 protein is CASSQSIRLGANVLTF. Here the CDR3 DNA reads TGTGCCAGCAGCCAATCGATCCGGTTGGGGGCCAACGTCCTGACTTTC.

This clonotype has a handful of counts. This sequence joins TRBV7-2 and TRBJ1-2; perhaps TRBD1 as D (5 bases). The CDR3 is 15 amino acids. Germline values: CDR1 SGHTA, CDR2 FQGNSA. Between the trimmed V and J ends, which lost 3 bases and 2 bases, there was a span of 13 bases. The CDR3 here is CASSFPTAANYGYTF. CDR3 DNA sequence: TGTGCCAGCAGCTTCCCGACAGCAGCAAACTATGGCTACACCTTC.

This clonotype was counted only a few times. The chain couples TRBV27 to TRBJ1-2; 7 bases line up with TRBD1. The CDR3 is made up of 15 amino acids. Germline loops: CDR1 MNHEY, CDR2 SMNVEV (reference sequence). V shed 4 bases and J 5 bases; nucleotides not matched to a gene: 10. The CDR3 bases are TGTGCCAGCAGTTCCCCCAGACAGGGAAAATATGGCTACACCTTC. Residues: CASSSPRQGKYGYTF.

This clonotype showed up just a few times. The chain joins TRBV5-1 to TRBJ1-1, with TRBD1 matching 12 bases. The V and J ends lost 4 bases and 11 bases, in that order; junction bases with no gene match: 6. The CDR3 runs to 13 residues. In germline, CDR1 is SGHRS, CDR2 YFSETQ. The CDR3 region is CASSGGTGGVAFF. CDR3 bases: TGCGCCAGCAGCGGTGGGACAGGGGGCGTCGCTTTCTTT.

This clonotype has more than one count but fewer than ten. The CDR3 DNA reads as TGTGCCAGCAGTTTAGAGGATTACGAGCAGTACTTC. It is translated as CASSLEDYEQYF. The V and J genes are TRBV12-3 or TRBV12-4 and TRBJ2-7; no reliable D call. The CDR3 is made up of 12 amino acids. V was shortened by 1 base and J by 4 bases, with 5 bases between the two germline ends.

This chain links TRBV6-1 with TRBJ1-4, with TRBD1 identical over 8 bases. Per germline, CDR1 MNHNS and CDR2 SASEGT. CDR3 length: 14 amino acids. V lost 7 bases to trimming and J lost 8 bases; unmatched junction nucleotides: 9. The CDR3 sequence is CASTSTGAGEKLFF. In DNA, the CDR3 is TGTGCCAGCACCTCGACAGGGGCGGGCGAAAAACTGTTTTTT.

This clonotype was seen ten or more times. V and J are TRBV7-9 and TRBJ2-5; no definite D call. This CDR3 has 13 amino acids. Germline CDR1 reads SEHNR; CDR2 reads FQNEAQ (reference sequence). Trimming removed 5 bases at V and 7 bases at J, with 14 bases between. DNA of the CDR3: TGTGCCAGCAGCAAACAAGAACTGGGGACCCAGTACTTC. This sequence encodes CASSKQELGTQYF.

Comments on this clonotype: This may be a read error: a much more frequent sequence differs by one nucleotide. The chain carries TRBV4-2 and TRBJ2-2; a weak D match, TRBD2 (5 bases). CDR1 and CDR2 from the germline V gene are LGHNA and YNFKEQ. The length of the CDR3 is 12 residues. The CDR3, as DNA: TGTGCCAGCAGCCAAAGCACCGGGGAGCTGATTTTT. It translates to CASSQSTGELIF.

This chain links TRBV11-3 with TRBJ2-1; possibly TRBD2 for D (5 bases). V shed 1 base and J shed 3 bases, with 10 bases lying between them. The V gene's germline CDR1 is SGHNT and CDR2 YENEEA. The CDR3 has 15 residues. The CDR3 spells CASSLAGRDYNEQFF. In DNA, the CDR3 is TGTGCCAGCAGCTTAGCGGGTCGGGACTACAATGAGCAGTTCTTC.

At least ten counts were recorded for this clonotype. The V gene is TRBV12-3 or TRBV12-4, the J gene TRBJ2-7; possibly TRBD1 for D (6 bases). Trimming took off 7 bases at V and 1 base at J, with 23 bases between the two ends. The CDR3 is 17 residues long. The DNA for the CDR3 is TGTGCCAGCATCCCGCGGCAGGGGATCGTCTTATCCTACGAGCAGTACTTC. It is translated as CASIPRQGIVLSYEQYF.